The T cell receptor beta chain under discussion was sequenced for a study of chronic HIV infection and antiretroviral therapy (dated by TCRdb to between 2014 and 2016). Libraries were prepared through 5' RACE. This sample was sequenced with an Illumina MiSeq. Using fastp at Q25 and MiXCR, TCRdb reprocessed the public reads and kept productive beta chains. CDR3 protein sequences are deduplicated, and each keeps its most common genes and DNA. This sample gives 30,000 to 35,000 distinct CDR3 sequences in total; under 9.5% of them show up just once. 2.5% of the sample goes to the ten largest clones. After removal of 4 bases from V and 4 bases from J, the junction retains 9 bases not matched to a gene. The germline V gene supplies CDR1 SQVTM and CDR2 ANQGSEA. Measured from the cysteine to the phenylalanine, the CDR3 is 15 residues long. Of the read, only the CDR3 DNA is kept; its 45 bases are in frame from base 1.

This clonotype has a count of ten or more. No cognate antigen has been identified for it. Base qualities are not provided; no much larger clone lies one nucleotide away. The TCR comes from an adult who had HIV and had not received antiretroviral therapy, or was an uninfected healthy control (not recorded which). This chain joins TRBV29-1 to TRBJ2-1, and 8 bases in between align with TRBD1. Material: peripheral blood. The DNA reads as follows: TGCAGCGTTGCTGGGATGCAGGGGGCGTACAATGAGCAGTTCTTC. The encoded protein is CSVAGMQGAYNEQFF.